Sequencing of this T cell receptor beta chain was carried out in a study of T cells in Graves' hyperthyroidism and ophthalmopathy (dated by TCRdb to the late 2010s). Background on the whole study: Peripheral blood was collected at initial diagnosis, before any treatment. To identify distinguishing TCR V-J signatures, a discovery cohort of around 100 patients was used, comprising 43 with Graves' ophthalmopathy and 57 with stable Graves' hyperthyroidism. Prospective prediction of ophthalmopathy was tested in an independent validation cohort of 18 to 20 hyperthyroidism patients and 17 patients who later progressed to ophthalmopathy. For training and testing, the approximately 92 patients in the discovery cohort were randomly divided in a 7:3 ratio. In about 6 Graves' hyperthyroidism patients, the study also compared T-cell repertoires from thyroid tissue with T-cell repertoires from blood. Once sampling was done, hyperthyroidism patients were given methimazole at a starting dose of 30 mg daily, whereas ophthalmopathy patients were given high-dose intravenous methylprednisolone. The paper describes TCR Vbeta CDR3 sequencing of about 140 peripheral blood samples, made up of 43 ophthalmopathy patients, 70 to 75 hyperthyroidism patients and 17 progressor patients. Here is what the overall study found, with its caveats: Most expanded thyroid clonotypes (frequency above 0.001) were also detected in blood, a finding suggesting that blood repertoires may reflect thyroid immune responses. During validation, the model predicted progression to ophthalmopathy a median of approximately 7 months ahead of onset, with roughly 65% sensitivity and roughly 75% specificity. Sample size was not statistically predetermined, and blinding of investigators to group allocation was not performed. A model built on a 13 V-J signature distinguished ophthalmopathy from stable hyperthyroidism, reaching around 88% sensitivity and around 81% specificity in cross-validation and 80%/75% in testing.

TCR beta CDR3 regions were amplified from RNA transcripts. For the first round of RT-PCR on the TCR CDR3, the HTBI primer set was used together with the Qiagen OneStep RT-PCR kit. A second multiplex PCR round built the libraries, followed by size selection and purification. Paired-end sequencing of the libraries was performed with 100 bp reads on an Illumina HiSeq2000. The paper's data handling went like this. SOAPnuke was used to process the raw data, with reads discarded if the reads contained adapters or uncalled bases, had a mean Phred below 15, or lacked an exact constant-primer or identifier match. COPE v1.2.5 was used to merge the high-quality paired reads, and each unique nucleotide sequence was defined as a clonotype. MiTCR v1.1 was used to align clonotypes to the IMGT TRBV, TRBD and TRBJ reference segments. The analysis was restricted to V-J combinations with a frequency above 0.0001, which together covered over 99% of the repertoires. The TCS score was defined as the ratio of F50 (clonal expansion) to E x V (chaos), calculated using BLOSUM62-based TCRdist between CDR3 peptides within each V-J. Welch's t-statistics and random forest reduced 500 to 650 V-J features to roughly 13, which were used in a naive Bayes classifier (R e1071). The raw public data were reprocessed by TCRdb itself: fastp quality trimming at Q25, MiXCR clonotype calling, in-frame beta chains only. Rows matching on CDR3 protein sequence are summarized as one entry with the most common DNA and genes. The V and J calls, along with clone size, are taken from TCRdb and not from the paper's own processing. The sample table holds 300,000 to 450,000 distinct CDR3 sequences, of which roughly an eighth were seen once. Together, the top ten hold 9.2% of the sample.

About this clonotype: Its antigen has not been determined. Nothing much larger sits one base from this clone, and base qualities are not available.

Including the terminal cysteine and phenylalanine, the CDR3 comprises 15 residues. Of all the DNA, just the CDR3 is kept, 45 bases in frame from base 1. CDR1 and CDR2, looked up from the germline V gene, are SGHRS and YFSETQ. Relative to germline, V is missing 4 bases and J is missing 8 bases, with 11 bases of the junction outside any gene match. Graves' hyperthyroidism was defined as stable when no progression to ophthalmopathy occurred over 18 months of follow-up. Hyperthyroidism patients were newly diagnosed, with disease duration under 2 months, and aged 18 to 65 years. Any patient with an uncontrolled infection, another autoimmune disease, pregnancy or lactation was excluded. Clinical symptoms, serum thyroxine and TRAb, thyroid ultrasound, and orbital computed tomography formed the basis for the diagnoses. Ficoll-Paque density gradient centrifugation was used to isolate PBMCs from around 10 ml of fresh peripheral blood. Trizol reagent was used to extract total RNA, and RNA quality was then checked on an Agilent 2100 Bioanalyzer.

This clonotype was obtained from a woman between 18 and 29 years old with Graves' hyperthyroidism. The V gene is TRBV5-1 and the J gene is TRBJ1-1, with 10 junctional bases fitting TRBD1. Specimen: blood. The CDR3 in this case is CASSNGQGGPGEAFF. The DNA is as follows: TGCGCCAGCAGCAACGGACAGGGGGGCCCTGGGGAAGCTTTCTTT.